These 26 T cell receptor beta chains were all obtained from the same sample, sequenced in a study of cytomegalovirus exposure and HLA in healthy donors. Use of 60 Vbeta and 13 Jbeta primers characterized the PCR. TCRdb's table, derived via immunoSEQ multiplex PCR, lists solely in-frame clones and lacks some. The sample lists 140,000 to 150,000 clones, roughly 78% occurring once. Sequenced input: PBMCs. These receptors were obtained from a man between 35 and 55 years old in good health and CMV-seropositive.

The chain has TRBV6-5 and TRBJ2-4; D ambiguous. Trimming pared 2 bases from V and 8 bases from J, leaving 13 bases between. The CDR3 runs to 14 residues. In germline, CDR1 is MNHEY, CDR2 SVGAGI. CDR3 DNA: TGTGCCAGCAGTTACACGAGGTTATCGGACATTCAGTACTTC. Translation: CASSYTRLSDIQYF.

This clone was seen a single time. The genes are TRBV30 and TRBJ2-1; 8 nucleotides match TRBD2. There are 15 residues in the CDR3. The germline gives CDR1 GTSNPN, CDR2 SVGIG (reference sequence). After removal of 3 bases from V and 0 bases from J, the junction contained 4 bases not matched to a gene. The CDR3 bases are TGTGCCTGGAGCCGGGGACTAGGCTCCTACAATGAGCAGTTCTTC. Translated, it gives CAWSRGLGSYNEQFF. The variable domain in full, with the rest retrieved from reference TRBV30 and TRBJ2-1, is SQTIHQWPATLVQPVGSPLSLECTVEGTSNPNLYWYRQAAGRGLQLLFYSVGIGQISSEVPQNLSASRPQDRQFILSSKKLLLSDSGFYLCAWSRGLGSYNEQFFGPGTRLTVL.

This clone was seen a handful of times. The chain uses TRBV28 and TRBJ1-2, with TRBD1 identical over 7 bases. CDR1 MDHEN and CDR2 SYDVKM come from the germline V gene. Unmatched junction bases numbered 12, after V lost 6 bases and J lost 5 bases. The CDR3 length is 15 residues. The CDR3 reads CASSRPTGQPYGYTF. CDR3 DNA: TGTGCCAGCAGCAGACCCACGGGACAGCCTTATGGCTACACCTTC.

The chain employs TRBV6-1 and TRBJ2-1, with a weak D call TRBD2 (5 bases). With 3 bases removed from V and 1 base from J, the gap between germline ends came to 13 bases. The CDR3 is 16 residues long. Germline assignment: CDR1 MNHNS and CDR2 SASEGT. CDR3 amino acids: CASSENYAGSYNEQFF. CDR3 sequence (DNA): TGTGCCAGCAGTGAGAACTATGCGGGTTCCTACAATGAGCAGTTCTTC.

V and J are TRBV18 and TRBJ2-7, with a tentative D call TRBD2 (6 bases). In germline, CDR1 is KGHSH, CDR2 LQKENI. The ends were cut back, 6 bases at V and 6 bases at J, with 18 bases in the middle. The CDR3 spans 14 residues. This chain's CDR3 is CASSPTGGSAEQYF. Here the CDR3 DNA reads TGTGCCAGCTCCCCTACTGGGGGGAGTGCCGAGCAGTACTTC.

The V and J genes are TRBV4-1 and TRBJ2-5; 8 bases are a match to TRBD1. J lost 4 bases, V lost 0 bases, and 4 bases had no gene match. Germline V lookup: CDR1 MGHRA, CDR2 YSYEKL. This CDR3 is built from 15 residues. The CDR3 coding sequence is TGCGCCAGCAGCCAAGATCCCGGGACAGGAGAGACCCAGTACTTC. Translating it yields CASSQDPGTGETQYF.

The count of this clone is one. This rearrangement joins TRBV19 to TRBJ1-1; TRBD1 matches 7 bases. This CDR3 contains 12 residues. V lost 5 bases and J lost 7; bases outside the gene matches: 4. Germline V gives CDR1 LNHDA, CDR2 SQIVND (reference sequence). CDR3 nucleotide sequence: TGTGCCAGTAGTCTCCAGGGGGTTGAAGCTTTCTTT. The encoded protein is CASSLQGVEAFF.

CDR3 in DNA: TGTGCCAGCAGCCCCGACAGTTCCTACGAGCAGTACTTC. Translated: CASSPDSSYEQYF. The rearrangement links TRBV5-4 to TRBJ2-7; possible D gene TRBD1, 5 bases. Germline CDR1 SGHNT, CDR2 YYREEE (reference sequence). The CDR3 spans 13 residues. Deletions cut 4 bases from V and 1 base from J, with 9 bases between.

The chain carries TRBV6-4 and TRBJ1-5, with unresolved D. The V gene lost 5 bases and the J gene lost 5 bases, with 13 bases spanning the gap. The CDR3 is 14 amino acids. Germline CDR1 is MRHNA and CDR2 is SNTAGT. The chain's CDR3 is CASSRNGGDQPQHF. CDR3 DNA: TGTGCCAGCAGTCGAAACGGTGGAGATCAGCCCCAGCATTTT.

The chain combines TRBV9 with TRBJ1-1, with D possibly matching TRBD1 (6 bases). V was trimmed by 4 bases and J by 1 base, leaving 14 bases between them. The CDR3 sequence is 15 residues long. Per germline, CDR1 SGDLS and CDR2 YYNGEE. CDR3 sequence reads: CASSTTTGPNTEAFF. For the CDR3, the DNA is TGTGCCAGCAGCACCACGACAGGTCCGAACACTGAAGCTTTCTTT.

The chain combines TRBV28 with TRBJ2-1, with 10 positions matching TRBD2. Germline CDR1 and CDR2: MDHEN and SYDVKM. The V segment lost 9 bases and the J segment 9 bases; nucleotides outside the gene matches: 11. This CDR3 region has 14 residues. The CDR3 is CASTSGMRGAEQFF. In nucleotides, the CDR3 is TGTGCCAGTACTAGCGGGATGCGGGGAGCTGAGCAGTTCTTC.

The rearrangement links TRBV18 to TRBJ2-5, with TRBD2 identical over 10 bases. The CDR3 runs 16 residues. Germline assignment: CDR1 KGHSH and CDR2 LQKENI. With V trimmed by 1 base and J by 4 bases, 6 bases remained unmatched. The CDR3 reads CASSPRSGRAGETQYF. The CDR3 DNA reads TGTGCCAGCTCACCACGAAGCGGGAGGGCGGGAGAGACCCAGTACTTC.

The rearrangement uses TRBV28 and TRBJ2-7; unclear D gene. The CDR3 spans 12 residues. Germline values: CDR1 MDHEN, CDR2 SYDVKM. V lost 6 bases and J lost 2, with 8 bases in between. The CDR3 reads CASRRHTYEQYF. Written as DNA, the CDR3 is TGTGCCAGCAGGCGACACACCTACGAGCAGTACTTC.

As DNA, the CDR3 is TGTGCCAGCAGAATGACAGGGGGCGAGCGACAGCCCCAGCATTTT. It encodes CASRMTGGERQPQHF. The V gene is TRBV6-5, the J gene TRBJ1-5; 10 nucleotides match TRBD1. The CDR3 totals 15 residues. V lost 6 bases, J lost 7 bases, and 9 bases stayed unmatched. Germline V gene lookup returns CDR1 MNHEY and CDR2 SVGAGI.

V gene TRBV2 combines with J gene TRBJ2-6, with a weak D call TRBD2 (6 bases). CDR3 length: 18 residues. Trimming left V 6 bases short and J 1 base short, with 19 bases between. Germline-derived CDR1 and CDR2 are SNHLY and FYNNEI. The CDR3 nucleotides are TGTGCCAGCAGGGAGGGACTCCCCGGCCCTTCTGGGGCCAACGTCCTGACTTTC. Translating it yields CASREGLPGPSGANVLTF.

The chain has TRBV30 and TRBJ2-3; D not resolved. Germline CDR1 is GTSNPN and CDR2 is SVGIG (reference sequence). This CDR3 region has 13 residues. The ends were cut back, 2 bases at V and 2 bases at J, with 8 bases in the middle. The CDR3: CAWSSFNTDTQYF. The CDR3 DNA sequence: TGTGCCTGGAGTTCATTCAACACAGATACGCAGTATTTT.

This clone was detected a few times. The chain employs TRBV25-1 and TRBJ1-2; D is uncertain. This CDR3 contains 13 residues. The germline V and J ends were trimmed by 3 bases and 4 bases, with 9 bases remaining between them. The V gene's germline CDR1 is MGHDK and CDR2 SYGVNS. CDR3 in amino acids: CASSDADFYGYTF. The CDR3 DNA sequence: TGTGCCAGCAGTGACGCAGACTTCTATGGCTACACCTTC.

V gene TRBV4-2 combines with J gene TRBJ1-2; D unclear. V was trimmed by 1 base and J by 7 bases, leaving 13 bases between them. The CDR3 totals 14 residues. CDR1 LGHNA and CDR2 YNFKEQ come from the germline V gene. The CDR3 protein is CASSQGGSLLGYTF. The CDR3 bases are TGTGCCAGCAGCCAAGGAGGATCCCTCCTTGGCTACACCTTC.

This clone appeared a few times. This rearrangement joins TRBV18 to TRBJ1-1, with D uncertain. The CDR3 extends over 12 amino acids. The germline gives CDR1 KGHSH, CDR2 LQKENI. V was shortened by 2 bases and J by 4 bases, with 5 bases between the two germline ends. CDR3 coding DNA: TGTGCCAGCTCACCAGACATCACTGAAGCTTTCTTT. This gives the protein CASSPDITEAFF.

The rearrangement links TRBV6-5 to TRBJ2-7, with 7 bases that match TRBD2. V lost 2 bases, J lost 6 bases, and 1 base stayed unmatched. The CDR3 is made up of 12 amino acids. CDR1 is MNHEY and CDR2 is SVGAGI in the germline V gene. CDR3 amino acids: CASSYQRGEQYF. The CDR3 coding sequence is TGTGCCAGCAGTTACCAGCGGGGCGAGCAGTACTTC.

The genes are TRBV18 and TRBJ2-1, with TRBD2 identical over 9 bases. Germline CDR1 KGHSH, CDR2 LQKENI. J lost 9 bases, V lost 4 bases, and 22 bases had no gene match. The CDR3 has 19 residues. CDR3: CASSRRQVHTSFSGSEQFF. The CDR3 nucleotides read TGTGCCAGCTCACGACGCCAGGTCCACACCTCTTTTAGCGGGAGTGAGCAGTTCTTC.

CDR3 residues: CASSPRRQGATRREQYF. The CDR3 DNA follows: TGTGCCAGCAGTCCGAGGCGCCAGGGGGCGACTAGGCGCGAGCAGTACTTC. The chain is built from TRBV28 and TRBJ2-7, with 8 bases fitting TRBD1. This CDR3 contains 17 residues. The germline CDR1 and CDR2 sequences are MDHEN and SYDVKM. J gave up 6 bases and V 5 bases, and 18 bases lay outside the gene matches.

The V and J genes are TRBV21-1 and TRBJ2-2; the D call of TRBD2 is as the table states it, not checked on the DNA. TRBV21-1 is listed as a pseudogene. This CDR3 region has 16 residues. Here the CDR3 reads CASSKEARTGVGELFF. CDR3 nucleotides: TGTGCCAGCAGCAAAGAGGCACGGACGGGAGTCGGGGAGCTGTTTTTT.

The chain couples TRBV19 to TRBJ1-5; D unclear. V was trimmed by 7 bases and J by 1 base, leaving 11 bases between them. The germline CDR1 and CDR2 sequences are LNHDA and SQIVND (reference sequence). The CDR3 length is 14 residues. DNA for the CDR3: TGTGCCAGTACAGTGGGAGGAAGCAATCAGCCCCAGCATTTT. Translating gives CASTVGGSNQPQHF.

V gene TRBV7-9 combines with J gene TRBJ2-5; TRBD2 aligns across 13 bases. The CDR3 sequence is 16 residues long. V lost 5 bases to trimming and J lost 4 bases; unmatched junction nucleotides: 7. Per germline, CDR1 SEHNR and CDR2 FQNEAQ (reference sequence). CDR3 in DNA: TGTGCCAGCAGCCATCCCCGACTAGCGGGAGGAGAGACCCAGTACTTC. The encoded protein is CASSHPRLAGGETQYF.

The chain joins TRBV28 to TRBJ2-7, with 11 bases identical to TRBD2. The CDR3 spans 15 residues. Looked up from germline, CDR1 is MDHEN and CDR2 is SYDVKM. Losses at the gene ends were 6 bases for V and 3 bases for J; bases not matched to a gene: 7. The DNA of the CDR3 is TGTGCCAGCAGCACGGTAGCGGGAGGGAGCTACGAGCAGTACTTC. This sequence encodes CASSTVAGGSYEQYF.